This T cell receptor beta chain was sequenced during a study of cytomegalovirus exposure and HLA in healthy donors. Study-level results: Fewer N-insertions than the roughly 630-donor mean were reportedly shown by an Asian-associated ancestry cluster in a later analysis. A later analysis linked a missense variant in DCLRE1C to the trimming of TCR beta V and J genes.

After removal of 4 bases from V and 1 base from J, the junction contained 8 bases not matched to a gene. The CDR3 has 17 amino acids. The germline V gene encodes CDR1 LNHDA and CDR2 SQIVND (reference sequence). In the case of this clone: The antigen remains unidentified.

PCR was performed using 60 Vbeta and 13 Jbeta primers. Some clones are missing from TCRdb's copy, which holds only in-frame ones; the method was immunoSEQ multiplex PCR. The repertoire holds some 150,000 clones, with 70% to 80% as singletons. The chain carries TRBV19 and TRBJ1-5; 9 nucleotides align to TRBD1. The receptor was isolated from a man aged 25-45 years in good health and CMV-seropositive. Sequencing input: PBMCs. CDR3 loop: CASSTGSGTGSNQPQHF. DNA of the CDR3: TGTGCCAGTAGTACAGGGTCCGGGACAGGGAGCAATCAGCCCCAGCATTTT.